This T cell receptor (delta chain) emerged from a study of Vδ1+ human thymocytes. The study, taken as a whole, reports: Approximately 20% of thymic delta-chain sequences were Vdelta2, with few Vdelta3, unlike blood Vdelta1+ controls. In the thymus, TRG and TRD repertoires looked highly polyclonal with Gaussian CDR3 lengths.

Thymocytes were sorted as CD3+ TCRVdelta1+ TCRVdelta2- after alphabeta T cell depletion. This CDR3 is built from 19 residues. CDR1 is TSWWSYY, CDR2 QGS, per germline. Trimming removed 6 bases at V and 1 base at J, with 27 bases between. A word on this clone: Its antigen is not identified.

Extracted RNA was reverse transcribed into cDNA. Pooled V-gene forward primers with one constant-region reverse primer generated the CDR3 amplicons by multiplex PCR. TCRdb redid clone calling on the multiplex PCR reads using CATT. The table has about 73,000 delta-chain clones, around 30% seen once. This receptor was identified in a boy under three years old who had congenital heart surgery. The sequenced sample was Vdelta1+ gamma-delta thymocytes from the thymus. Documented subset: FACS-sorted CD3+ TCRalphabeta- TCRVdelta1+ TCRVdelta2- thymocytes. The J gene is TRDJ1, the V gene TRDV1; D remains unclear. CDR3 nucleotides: TGTGCTCTTGGATTCCGGATCGTTCCCGGGCCCCCGGCCACCGATAAACTCATCTTT. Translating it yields CALGFRIVPGPPATDKLIF.